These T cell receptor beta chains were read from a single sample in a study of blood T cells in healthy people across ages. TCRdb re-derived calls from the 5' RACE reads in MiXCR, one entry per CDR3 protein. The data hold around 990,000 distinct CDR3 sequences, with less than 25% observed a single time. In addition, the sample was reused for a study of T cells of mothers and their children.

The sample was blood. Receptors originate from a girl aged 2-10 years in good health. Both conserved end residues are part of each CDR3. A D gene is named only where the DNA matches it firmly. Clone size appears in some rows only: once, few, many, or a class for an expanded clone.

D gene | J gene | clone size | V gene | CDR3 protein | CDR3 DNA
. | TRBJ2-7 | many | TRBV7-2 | CASSSSGTYEQYF | TGTGCCAGCAGTTCCTCAGGGACCTACGAGCAGTACTTC
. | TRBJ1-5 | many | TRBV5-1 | CASSLEGGNQPQHF | TGCGCCAGCAGCTTGGAAGGGGGGAATCAGCCCCAGCATTTT
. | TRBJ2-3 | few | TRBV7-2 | CASSPGEFITDTQYF | TGTGCCAGCAGCCCAGGGGAATTTATCACAGATACGCAGTATTTT
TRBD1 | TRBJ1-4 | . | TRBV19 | CASSWTGYATNEKLFF | TGTGCCAGTAGTTGGACAGGGTACGCAACTAATGAAAAACTGTTTTTT
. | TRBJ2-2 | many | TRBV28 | CASSLWGNTGELFF | TGTGCCAGCAGTTTATGGGGGAACACCGGGGAGCTGTTTTTT
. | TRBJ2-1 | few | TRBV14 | CASSHANEQFF | TGTGCCAGCAGCCATGCGAATGAGCAGTTCTTC
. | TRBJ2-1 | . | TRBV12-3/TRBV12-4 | CASSFSAANEQFF | TGTGCCAGCAGTTTTTCAGCGGCCAATGAGCAGTTCTTC
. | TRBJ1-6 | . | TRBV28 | CASSSYSNSYNSPLHF | TGTGCCAGCAGTTCTTACAGCAACTCCTATAATTCACCCCTCCACTTT
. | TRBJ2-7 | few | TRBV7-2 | CASSPLPGGVQEQYF | TGTGCCAGCAGCCCCCTTCCCGGCGGGGTCCAGGAGCAGTACTTC
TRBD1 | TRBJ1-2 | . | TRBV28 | CASSTPRQGDGYTF | TGTGCCAGCAGTACCCCCCGGCAGGGGGACGGCTACACCTTC
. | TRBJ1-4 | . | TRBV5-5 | CASSFSNYRATNEKLFF | TGTGCCAGCAGCTTTTCTAATTACAGGGCAACTAATGAAAAACTGTTTTTT
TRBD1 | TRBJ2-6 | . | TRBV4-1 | CASSQEGDRHLSGANVLTF | TGCGCCAGCAGCCAAGAAGGGGACAGGCACCTCTCTGGGGCCAACGTCCTGACTTTC
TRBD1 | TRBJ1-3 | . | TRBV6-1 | CASMQDRGRGNTIYF | TGTGCCAGCATGCAGGACAGGGGGCGAGGAAACACCATATATTTT
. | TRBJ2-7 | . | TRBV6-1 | CASSLRPGLSYEQYF | TGTGCCAGCAGCTTGAGACCGGGACTTTCCTACGAGCAGTACTTC
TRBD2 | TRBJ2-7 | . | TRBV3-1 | CASSPGRAVNEQYF | TGTGCCAGCAGCCCCGGGAGGGCCGTCAACGAGCAGTACTTC
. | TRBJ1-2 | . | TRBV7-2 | CASSFPRGYGYTF | TGTGCCAGCAGCTTCCCACGAGGCTATGGCTACACCTTC
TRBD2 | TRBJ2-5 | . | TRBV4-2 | CASSQLAGQETQYF | TGTGCCAGCAGCCAACTAGCGGGGCAAGAGACCCAGTACTTC
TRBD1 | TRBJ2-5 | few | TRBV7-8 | CASSLRGQGARETRYF | TGTGCCAGCAGCTTAAGAGGACAGGGGGCGCGGGAGACCCGGTACTTC
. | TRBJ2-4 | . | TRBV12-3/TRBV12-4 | CASSFVNSKNIQYF | TGTGCCAGCAGTTTCGTAAACAGCAAAAACATTCAGTACTTC